This T cell receptor beta chain came from a study of shared clonotypes between healthy human individuals. Overall study results and limits: About 5% was the fraction of naive CD4 clonotypes found shared across four donors.

Naive CD8 isolation took CD45RO-negative cells positively selected for CCR7 and excluded terminally differentiated effector memory CD45RA+ cells. Every donor, a Caucasian adult, lived in Nashville, Tennessee. Germline CDR1 is LNHDA and CDR2 is SQIVND (reference sequence). Trimming stripped 2 bases from V and 5 bases from J, with 10 bases between. The CDR3 has 14 amino acids. Per the study methods: In the immunoSEQ data, sequences were junction-only and lacked quality scores, so filtering differed. This table comes from immunoSEQ multiplex PCR, and its TCRdb copy is limited to in-frame clones, with some not included. The D gene and trimming were derived from the DNA, and the V and J assignments and clone size from that table. There are hundreds of thousands of clones in the sample; about 92% occur only once, and approximately 24% lies in the top ten. As to this clone: Its antigen is undetermined.

The TCR sequence derives from a man under 40 in good health. Sample: naive CD8+ T cells sorted from blood. The V gene is TRBV19, the J gene TRBJ2-4; D not resolved. CDR3 in DNA: TGTGCCAGTAGTATAAGGACCCTGGAAAACATTCAGTACTTC. It codes for CASSIRTLENIQYF.